Listed below are T cell receptor beta chains from one sample, sequenced in a study of shared clonotypes between healthy human individuals. Some clones are missing from TCRdb's copy, which holds only in-frame ones; the method was immunoSEQ multiplex PCR. The sample carries around 300,000 clones, around 90% recorded once. Sequenced sample: memory CD8+ T cells sorted from blood. The receptors stem from a man aged 18 to 29 in good health. Both conserved end residues are part of each CDR3. D genes are given only for firm matches. Size values are once, few and many counts, or a class for expanded clones, and some rows have none.

TRBJ2-1	TRBD2	TRBV10-2	.	TGCGCCAGCGGACTAGGGCCCCAGTTCTTC	CASGLGPQFF
TRBJ1-4	.	TRBV5-1	.	TGCGCCAGCAGCTTGATCCCAGTTTGGCCAGGTGAAAAACTGTTTTTT	CASSLIPVWPGEKLFF
TRBJ1-6	.	TRBV6-6	.	TGTGCCAGCAGTCTTCCCTCCTATAATTCACCCCTCCACTTT	CASSLPSYNSPLHF
TRBJ2-1	.	TRBV27	.	TGTGCCAGCAGTTTAGTCGGCATTCGCTCCTACAATGAGCAGTTCTTC	CASSLVGIRSYNEQFF
TRBJ2-7	TRBD1	TRBV28	.	TGTGCCAGCAGTCCGACAGGGCCCCCCTCCTACGAGCAGTACTTC	CASSPTGPPSYEQYF
TRBJ2-3	.	TRBV7-2	.	TGTGCCAGCAGCCCTCTGACAGGAATCACAGATACGCAGTATTTT	CASSPLTGITDTQYF
TRBJ2-1	TRBD1	TRBV6-5	.	TGTGCCAGCAGCCGGACAGGGTACGAGGAGCAGTTCTTC	CASSRTGYEEQFF
TRBJ1-2	.	TRBV13	once	TGTGCCAGCAGCGTTCGGGGGACTGGTAGGGATGGCTACACCTTC	CASSVRGTGRDGYTF
TRBJ1-2	TRBD1	TRBV6-1	.	TGTGCCAGCAGGGGGACAGGGTTTAACGGCTACACCTTC	CASRGTGFNGYTF
TRBJ2-7	.	TRBV7-8	.	TGTGCCAGCAGCTTAGTGGTGGGGGGGCGCTACGAGCAGTACTTC	CASSLVVGGRYEQYF
TRBJ1-1	.	TRBV30	.	TGTGCCCCAATGATAAACACTGAAGCTTTCTTT	CAPMINTEAFF
TRBJ2-1	.	TRBV10-3	once	TGTGCCATCAGGGACCTTAGCGGCTCCTACAATGAGCAGTTCTTC	CAIRDLSGSYNEQFF
TRBJ1-6	.	TRBV4-1	few	TGCGCCAGCAGCCAAGATTATTCGGGGGTAAATTCACCCCTCCACTTT	CASSQDYSGVNSPLHF
TRBJ2-2	TRBD2	TRBV27	.	TGTGCCAGCAGTTTCGGACTAGCCGGGGAGCTGTTTTTT	CASSFGLAGELFF
TRBJ2-4	.	TRBV10-3	.	TGTGCCATCAGTGGGGCCCCCGGGACGAAAAAAAACATTCAGTACTTC	CAISGAPGTKKNIQYF
TRBJ1-1	.	TRBV6-5	.	TGTGCCAGCAGTTACGCGGAAGGGTTTGGTGAAGCTTTCTTT	CASSYAEGFGEAFF
TRBJ2-3	TRBD2	TRBV6-5	few	TGTGCCAGCAGCCCGGGGGGGCGGAATACGCAGTATTTT	CASSPGGRNTQYF
TRBJ1-1	TRBD1	TRBV4-3	.	TGCGCCAGCAGCCAAGCGCAGGGGGCGCGCACTGAAGCTTTCTTT	CASSQAQGARTEAFF
TRBJ2-4	.	TRBV11-2	.	TGTGCCAGCAGCGATTGGACAAAGACAAAAAACATTCAGTACTTC	CASSDWTKTKNIQYF
TRBJ2-3	.	TRBV11-2	.	TGTGCCAGCAGCTTAGCGGGAAGGACCACAGATACGCAGTATTTT	CASSLAGRTTDTQYF
TRBJ2-1	.	TRBV9	.	TGTGCCAGCAGCGAAGACAGGACTACAACACCGGGGAATGAGCAGTTCTTC	CASSEDRTTTPGNEQFF
TRBJ2-4	TRBD1	TRBV20-1	.	TGCAGTGCTCCCGGACAGGGAGAACAGTACTTC	CSAPGQGEQYF
TRBJ2-3	TRBD1	TRBV7-9	.	TGTGCCAGCAGATCGGACAGGGGAGACACAGATACGCAGTATTTT	CASRSDRGDTDTQYF
TRBJ1-2	.	TRBV6-1	.	TGTGCCAGCAGCTTCGGACCATTC	CASSFGPF
TRBJ2-2	.	TRBV7-2	.	TGTGCCAGCAGCCCCCACAGAGATAACACCGGGGAGCTGTTTTTT	CASSPHRDNTGELFF
TRBJ2-3	.	TRBV4-3	.	.	CASSQDLWERAAQYF
TRBJ1-2	.	TRBV5-4	.	TGTGCCAGCAGCTCCTTTTGGACAGCCTATGGCTACACCTTC	CASSSFWTAYGYTF
TRBJ1-3	.	TRBV7-9	.	TGTGCCAGCAGCTTAGCGCTTGGAGTTGGAAACACCATATATTTT	CASSLALGVGNTIYF
TRBJ1-1	.	TRBV27	.	TGTGCCAGCAGTTTCTCGGGATCCACTGAAGCTTTCTTT	CASSFSGSTEAFF
TRBJ2-1	TRBD1	TRBV27	once	TGTGCCAGCAGTGACAGGGGGAGGTCCTACAATGAGCAGTTCTTC	CASSDRGRSYNEQFF
TRBJ2-1	.	TRBV30	.	TGTGCCTGGAGTGGATGGGGCTACAAGCAGTTCTTC	CAWSGWGYKQFF
TRBJ2-2	.	TRBV6-1	once	TGTGCCAGCAGTGAAGTTGGAGGGGCGGACACCGGGGAGCTGTTTTTT	CASSEVGGADTGELFF
TRBJ2-1	TRBD1	TRBV5-6	.	TGTGCCAGCAGCTGGGTCGGGACAGGGGCCTGGGATGAGCAGTTCTTC	CASSWVGTGAWDEQFF
TRBJ1-1	TRBD1	TRBV10-1	once	TGCGCCAGCAGTGAGTCGCCCCTCTACACAGGGGGAAGGGATGAAGCTTTCTTT	CASSESPLYTGGRDEAFF
TRBJ1-6	TRBD1	TRBV2	.	TGTGCCAGCAGTGAAGAAGGGACAGGGAGCTCCTATAATTCACCCCTCCACTTT	CASSEEGTGSSYNSPLHF
TRBJ1-1	.	TRBV9	.	TGTGCCAGCAGCGCGGACTCAGGGACTGAAGCTTTCTTT	CASSADSGTEAFF
TRBJ2-5	TRBD2	TRBV25-1	.	TGTGCCAGCACCAACCGGGGGGGACAACCTTTAGAGACCCAGTACTTC	CASTNRGGQPLETQYF
TRBJ2-7	.	TRBV16	.	TGTGCCAGCAGCCAAGGACAGAGCTCCTACGAGCAGTACTTC	CASSQGQSSYEQYF
TRBJ2-5	.	TRBV25-1	.	TGTGCCAGCAGTGGGACAGACCAAGAGACCCAGTACTTC	CASSGTDQETQYF
TRBJ2-3	TRBD2	TRBV7-9	.	TGTGCCAGCAGCTTAGTAGCCCTAGCGGCAGATACGCAGTATTTT	CASSLVALAADTQYF